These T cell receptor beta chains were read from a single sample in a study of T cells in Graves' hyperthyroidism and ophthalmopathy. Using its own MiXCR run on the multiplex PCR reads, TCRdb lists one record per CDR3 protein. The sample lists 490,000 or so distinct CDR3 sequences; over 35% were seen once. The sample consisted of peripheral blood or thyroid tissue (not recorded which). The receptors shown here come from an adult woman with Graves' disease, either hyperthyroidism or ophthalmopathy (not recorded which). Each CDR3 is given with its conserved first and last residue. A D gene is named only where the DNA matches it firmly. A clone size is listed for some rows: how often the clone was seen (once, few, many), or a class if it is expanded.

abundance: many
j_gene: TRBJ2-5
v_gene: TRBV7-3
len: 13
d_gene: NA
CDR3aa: CASSLREGETQYF
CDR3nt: TGTGCCAGCAGCTTGAGGGAAGGAGAGACCCAGTACTTC

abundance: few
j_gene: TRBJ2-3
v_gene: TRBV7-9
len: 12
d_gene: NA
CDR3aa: CASGIDTDTQYF
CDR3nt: TGTGCCAGCGGCATCGACACAGATACGCAGTATTTT

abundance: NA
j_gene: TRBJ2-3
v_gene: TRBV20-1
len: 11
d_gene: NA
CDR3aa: CSATLVDTQYF
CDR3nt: TGCAGTGCTACCCTTGTGGATACGCAGTATTTT

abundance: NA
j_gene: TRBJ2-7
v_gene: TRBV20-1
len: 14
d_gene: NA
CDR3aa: CSAVPSFVSYEQYF
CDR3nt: TGCAGTGCTGTCCCTAGCTTTGTTTCCTACGAGCAGTACTTC

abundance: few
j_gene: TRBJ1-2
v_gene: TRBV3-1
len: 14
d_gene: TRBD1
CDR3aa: CASCLRGHDYGYTF
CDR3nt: TGTGCCAGCTGTCTCAGGGGGCATGACTATGGCTACACCTTC

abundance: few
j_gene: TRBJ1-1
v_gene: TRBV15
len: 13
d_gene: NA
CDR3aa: CATSRGSNTEAFF
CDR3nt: TGTGCCACCAGCAGAGGCTCGAACACTGAAGCTTTCTTT

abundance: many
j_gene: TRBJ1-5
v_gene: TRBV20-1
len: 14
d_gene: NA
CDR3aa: CSASAGYSNQPQHF
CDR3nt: TGCAGTGCTAGTGCGGGGTATAGCAATCAGCCCCAGCATTTT

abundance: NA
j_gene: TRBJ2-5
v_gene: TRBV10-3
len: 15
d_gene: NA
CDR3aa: CAISESSGHGETQYF
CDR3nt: TGTGCCATCAGTGAGTCTAGCGGACACGGAGAGACCCAGTACTTC

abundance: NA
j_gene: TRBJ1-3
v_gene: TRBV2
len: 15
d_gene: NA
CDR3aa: CASSEASFGGNTIYF
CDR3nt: TGTGCCAGCAGTGAAGCGTCGTTCGGAGGAAACACCATATATTTT

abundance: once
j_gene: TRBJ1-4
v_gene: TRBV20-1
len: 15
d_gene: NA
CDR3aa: CSASRDRTGQEKLFF
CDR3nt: TGCAGTGCTAGCCGGGACCGCACAGGGCAGGAAAAACTGTTTTTT

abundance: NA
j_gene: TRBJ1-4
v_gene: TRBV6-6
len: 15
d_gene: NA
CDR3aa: CASSWGGGPGSELFF
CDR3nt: TGTGCCAGCAGTTGGGGCGGGGGCCCCGGGAGTGAACTGTTTTTT

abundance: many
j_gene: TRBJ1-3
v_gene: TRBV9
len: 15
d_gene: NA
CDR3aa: CASSPWSGTGNTIYF
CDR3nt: TGTGCCAGCAGCCCCTGGTCAGGGACTGGAAACACCATATATTTT

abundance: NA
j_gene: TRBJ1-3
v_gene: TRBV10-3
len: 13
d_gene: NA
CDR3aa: CAISENLGNTIYF
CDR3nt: TGTGCCATCAGTGAGAATCTTGGAAACACCATATATTTT

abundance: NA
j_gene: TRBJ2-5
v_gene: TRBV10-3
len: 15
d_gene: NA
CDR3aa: CAAKGGRASQETQYF
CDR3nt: TGTGCCGCCAAGGGGGGGCGGGCCTCTCAAGAGACCCAGTACTTC

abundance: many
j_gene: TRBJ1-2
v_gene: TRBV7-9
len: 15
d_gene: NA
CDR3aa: CASSPGTEGFSGYTF
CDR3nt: TGTGCCAGCAGCCCCGGGACCGAGGGGTTTAGTGGCTACACCTTC

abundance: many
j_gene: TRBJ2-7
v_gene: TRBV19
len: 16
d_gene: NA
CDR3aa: CASSIGRTTSAYEQYF
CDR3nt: TGTGCCAGTAGTATAGGACGGACGACCTCCGCCTACGAGCAGTACTTC

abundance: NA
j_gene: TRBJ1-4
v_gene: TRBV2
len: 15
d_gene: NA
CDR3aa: CASSQSSRGEEKLFF
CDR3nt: TGTGCCAGCAGCCAATCTAGCAGGGGAGAAGAAAAACTGTTTTTT

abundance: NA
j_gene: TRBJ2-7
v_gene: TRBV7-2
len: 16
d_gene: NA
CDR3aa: CASSLRLAGVHYEQYF
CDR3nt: TGTGCCAGCAGCTTAAGACTAGCAGGGGTCCACTACGAGCAGTACTTC

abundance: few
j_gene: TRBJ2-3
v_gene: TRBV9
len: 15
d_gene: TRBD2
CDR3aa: CASSLGLGDTDTQYF
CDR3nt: TGTGCCAGCAGCTTGGGACTAGGAGACACAGATACGCAGTATTTT

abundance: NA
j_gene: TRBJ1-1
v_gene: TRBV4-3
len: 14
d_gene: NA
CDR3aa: CASSQDQGNAEAFF
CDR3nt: TGCGCCAGCAGCCAAGATCAGGGGAACGCTGAAGCTTTCTTT

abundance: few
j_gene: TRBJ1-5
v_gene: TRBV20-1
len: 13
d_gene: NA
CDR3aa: CSAGDSYNQPQHF
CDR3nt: TGCAGTGCAGGAGACAGTTACAATCAGCCCCAGCATTTT

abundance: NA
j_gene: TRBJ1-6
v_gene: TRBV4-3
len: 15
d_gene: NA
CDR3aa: CASSQEVRNNSPLHF
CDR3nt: TGCGCCAGCAGCCAAGAGGTAAGAAATAATTCACCCCTCCACTTT

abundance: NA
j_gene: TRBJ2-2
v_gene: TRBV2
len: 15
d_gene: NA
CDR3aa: CASSDPRGHTGELFF
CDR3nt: TGTGCCAGCAGTGATCCTAGGGGACACACCGGGGAGCTGTTTTTT

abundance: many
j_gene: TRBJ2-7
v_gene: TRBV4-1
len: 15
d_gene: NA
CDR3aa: CASSQEFGVLTGWYF
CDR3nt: TGCGCCAGCAGCCAAGAGTTCGGAGTCCTAACTGGGTGGTACTTC

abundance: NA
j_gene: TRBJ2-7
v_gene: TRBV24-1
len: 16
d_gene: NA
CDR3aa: CATSPSTAGTTYEQYF
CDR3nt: TGTGCCACCAGTCCCTCAACAGCCGGGACCACCTACGAGCAGTACTTC

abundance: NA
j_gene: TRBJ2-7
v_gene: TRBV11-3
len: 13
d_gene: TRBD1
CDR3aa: CASSKDRGTEQYF
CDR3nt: TGTGCCAGCAGCAAAGACAGGGGGACGGAGCAGTACTTC

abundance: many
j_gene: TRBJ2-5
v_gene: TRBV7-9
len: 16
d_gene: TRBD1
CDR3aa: CASIHRGQGSGETQYF
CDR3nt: TGTGCCAGCATACACCGAGGACAGGGGAGCGGAGAGACCCAGTACTTC

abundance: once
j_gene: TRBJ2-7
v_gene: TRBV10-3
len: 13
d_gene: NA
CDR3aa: CAISGRKSHEQYF
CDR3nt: TGTGCCATCAGTGGTAGGAAGTCCCACGAGCAGTACTTC

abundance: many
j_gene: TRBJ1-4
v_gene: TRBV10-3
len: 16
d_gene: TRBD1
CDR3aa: CAISEFSGQGNEKLFF
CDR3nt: TGTGCCATCAGTGAGTTTTCGGGACAGGGGAATGAAAAACTGTTTTTT

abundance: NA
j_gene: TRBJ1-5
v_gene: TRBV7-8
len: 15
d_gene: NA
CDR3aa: CASYRGGGYNQPQHF
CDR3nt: TGTGCCAGCTACCGGGGAGGGGGGTACAATCAGCCCCAGCATTTT

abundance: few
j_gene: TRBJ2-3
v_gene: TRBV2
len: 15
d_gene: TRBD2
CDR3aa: CASSRLAAITDTQYF
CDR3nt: TGTGCCAGCAGTCGACTAGCGGCCATCACAGATACGCAGTATTTT

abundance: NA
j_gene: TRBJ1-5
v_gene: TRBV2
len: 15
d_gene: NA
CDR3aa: CASSSALEPRQPQHF
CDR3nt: TGTGCCAGCTCGTCAGCCTTGGAGCCCCGTCAGCCCCAGCATTTT

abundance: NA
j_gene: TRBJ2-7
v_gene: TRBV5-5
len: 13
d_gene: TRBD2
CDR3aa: CASSNGLVIEQYF
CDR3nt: TGTGCCAGCAGCAACGGACTAGTTATCGAGCAGTACTTC

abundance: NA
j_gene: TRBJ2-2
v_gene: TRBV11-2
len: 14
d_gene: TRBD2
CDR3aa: CASWTSGEVGELFF
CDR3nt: TGTGCCAGCTGGACTAGCGGGGAAGTCGGGGAGCTGTTTTTT

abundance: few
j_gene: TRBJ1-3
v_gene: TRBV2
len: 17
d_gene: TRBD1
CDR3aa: CASSEGTGRSSGNTIYF
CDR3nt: TGTGCCAGCAGTGAAGGGACAGGCCGTTCCTCTGGAAACACCATATATTTT

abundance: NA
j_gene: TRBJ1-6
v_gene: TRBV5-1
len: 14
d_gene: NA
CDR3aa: CASSFSGGNSPLHF
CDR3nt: TGCGCCAGCAGCTTTTCCGGGGGAAATTCACCCCTCCACTTT

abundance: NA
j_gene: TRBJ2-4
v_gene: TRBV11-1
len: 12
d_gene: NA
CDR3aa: CASSAQVNIQYF
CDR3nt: TGTGCCAGCAGCGCCCAGGTGAACATTCAGTACTTC

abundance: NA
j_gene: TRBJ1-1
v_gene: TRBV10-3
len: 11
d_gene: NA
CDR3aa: CAISGGVVAFF
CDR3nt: TGTGCCATCAGCGGAGGGGTGGTAGCTTTCTTT

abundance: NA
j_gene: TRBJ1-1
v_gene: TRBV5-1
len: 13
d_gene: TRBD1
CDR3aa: CASSEDRTSEAFF
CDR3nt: TGCGCCAGCAGCGAGGACAGGACCTCTGAAGCTTTCTTT

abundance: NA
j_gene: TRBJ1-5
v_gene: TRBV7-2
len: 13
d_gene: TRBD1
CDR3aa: CASSLDRAQPQHF
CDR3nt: TGTGCCAGCAGTTTGGACAGGGCACAGCCCCAGCATTTT

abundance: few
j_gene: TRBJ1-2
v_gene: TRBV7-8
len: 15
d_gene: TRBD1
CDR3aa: CASSLDTGQAYGYTF
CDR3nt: TGTGCCAGCAGCTTAGATACAGGACAGGCCTATGGCTACACCTTC

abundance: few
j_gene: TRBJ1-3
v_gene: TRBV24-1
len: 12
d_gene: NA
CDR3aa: CATSDSGNTIYF
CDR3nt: TGTGCCACCAGTGATTCTGGAAACACCATATATTTT